This T cell receptor (beta chain) was observed in a study of shared clonotypes between healthy human individuals. The overall study: CD4 naive cells filled three plates per donor, CD4 memory three, CD8 naive two and CD8 memory one. Study observations and caveats: Limitation of the genetic and exposure-history diversity represented came from the few donors.

This clone was seen only once. Antigen unknown. The germline V gene encodes CDR1 LNHDA and CDR2 SQIVND (reference sequence). The V and J ends lost 4 bases and 4 bases respectively, with 10 bases between them. The CDR3 runs 13 residues. All donors qualified as healthy HIV-negative adults and had experienced no recent acute infections or vaccinations. The table came from immunoSEQ multiplex PCR; TCRdb's copy has only in-frame clones and leaves some out. The profile shows roughly 1,100,000 clones, about 75% of them singletons. This clonotype was sampled from a man between 18 and 29 years old in good health. The sequencing sample was made of memory CD4+ T cells sorted from blood. Subset given: CD45RA-negative fraction. J is TRBJ2-5 and V is TRBV19, with D perhaps TRBD1 or TRBD2 (5 bases each). CDR3 protein: CASSKSGLETQYF. The CDR3 DNA sequence: TGTGCCAGTAGTAAGTCGGGGCTAGAGACCCAGTACTTC.